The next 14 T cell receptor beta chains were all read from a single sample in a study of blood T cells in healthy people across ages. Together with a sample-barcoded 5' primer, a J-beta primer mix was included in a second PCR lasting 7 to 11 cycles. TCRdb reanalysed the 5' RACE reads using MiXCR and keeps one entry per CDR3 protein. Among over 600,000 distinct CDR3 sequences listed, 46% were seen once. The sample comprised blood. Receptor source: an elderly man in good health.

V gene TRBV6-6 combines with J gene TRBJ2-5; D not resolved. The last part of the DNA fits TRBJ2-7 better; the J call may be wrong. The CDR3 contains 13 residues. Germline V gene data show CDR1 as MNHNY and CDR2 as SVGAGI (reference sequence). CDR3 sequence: CASTASKGYEQYF. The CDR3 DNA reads TGTGCCAGCACCGCGTCGAAGGGCTACGAGCAGTACTTC.

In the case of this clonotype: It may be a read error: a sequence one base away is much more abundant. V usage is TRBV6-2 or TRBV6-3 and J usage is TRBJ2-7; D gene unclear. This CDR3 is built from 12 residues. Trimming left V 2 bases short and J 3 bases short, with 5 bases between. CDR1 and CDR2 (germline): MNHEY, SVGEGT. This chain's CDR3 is CASSYAVYEQYF. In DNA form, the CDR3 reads TGTGCCAGCAGTTACGCGGTCTACGAGCAGTACTTC.

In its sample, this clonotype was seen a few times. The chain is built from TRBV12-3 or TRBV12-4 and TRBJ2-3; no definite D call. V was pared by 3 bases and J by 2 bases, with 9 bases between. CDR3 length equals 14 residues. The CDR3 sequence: CASSFLGSTDTQYF. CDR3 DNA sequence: TGTGCCAGCAGTTTTTTGGGATCCACAGATACGCAGTATTTT.

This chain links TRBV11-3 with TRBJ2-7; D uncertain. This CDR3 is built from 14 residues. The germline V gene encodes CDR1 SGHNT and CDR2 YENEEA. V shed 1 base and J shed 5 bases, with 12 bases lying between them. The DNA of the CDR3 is TGTGCCAGCAGCTTAGCCGCGGTGGACCACGAGCAGTACTTC. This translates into CASSLAAVDHEQYF.

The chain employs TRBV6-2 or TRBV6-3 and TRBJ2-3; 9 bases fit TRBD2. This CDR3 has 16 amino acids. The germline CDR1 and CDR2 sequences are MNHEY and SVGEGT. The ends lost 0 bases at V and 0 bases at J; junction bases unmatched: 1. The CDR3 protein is CASSYSSGGSTDTQYF. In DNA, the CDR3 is TGTGCCAGCAGTTACTCCAGCGGGGGGAGCACAGATACGCAGTATTTT.

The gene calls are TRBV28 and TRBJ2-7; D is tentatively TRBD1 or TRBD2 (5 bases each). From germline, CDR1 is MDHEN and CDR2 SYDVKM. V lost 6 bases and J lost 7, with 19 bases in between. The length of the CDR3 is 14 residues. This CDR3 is CASRPRDPMREQYF. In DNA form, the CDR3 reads TGTGCCAGCAGACCAAGGGACCCTATGAGGGAGCAGTACTTC.

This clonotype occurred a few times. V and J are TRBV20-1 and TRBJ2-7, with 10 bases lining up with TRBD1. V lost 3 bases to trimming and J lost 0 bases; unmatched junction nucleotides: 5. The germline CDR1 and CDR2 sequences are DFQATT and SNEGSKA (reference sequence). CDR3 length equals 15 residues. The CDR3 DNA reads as TGCAGTGCTAGTTCGGGGACAGGGGTCTCCTACGAGCAGTACTTC. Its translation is CSASSGTGVSYEQYF.

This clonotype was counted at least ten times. CDR3 sequence reads: CSVRHTTYEQYF. The CDR3 region has the DNA TGCAGCGTGAGACATACCACCTACGAGCAGTACTTC. The chain employs TRBV29-1 and TRBJ2-7; D remains unclear. The V gene's germline CDR1 is SQVTM and CDR2 ANQGSEA. The ends were cut back, 6 bases at V and 2 bases at J, with 11 bases in the middle. The length of the CDR3 is 12 residues.

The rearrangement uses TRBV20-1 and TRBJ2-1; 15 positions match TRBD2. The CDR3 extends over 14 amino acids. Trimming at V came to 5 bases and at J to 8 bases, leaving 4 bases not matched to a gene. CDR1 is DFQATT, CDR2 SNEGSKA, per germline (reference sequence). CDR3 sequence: CSAVGLAGGHEQFF. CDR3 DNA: TGCAGTGCTGTCGGACTAGCGGGAGGGCATGAGCAGTTCTTC.

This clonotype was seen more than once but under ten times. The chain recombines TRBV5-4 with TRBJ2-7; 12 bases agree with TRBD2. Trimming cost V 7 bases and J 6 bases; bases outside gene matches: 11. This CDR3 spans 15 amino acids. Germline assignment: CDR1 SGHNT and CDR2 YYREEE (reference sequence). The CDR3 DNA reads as TGTGCCAGCTCCCCTGGAGGACTAGCGGGAAGCGAGCAGTACTTC. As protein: CASSPGGLAGSEQYF.

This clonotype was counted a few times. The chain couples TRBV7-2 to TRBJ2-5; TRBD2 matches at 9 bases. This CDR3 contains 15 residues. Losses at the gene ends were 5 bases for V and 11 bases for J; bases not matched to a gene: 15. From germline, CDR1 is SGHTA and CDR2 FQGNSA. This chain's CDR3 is CASSPPGTSMNEQYF. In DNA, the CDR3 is TGTGCCAGCAGCCCCCCGGGGACTAGCATGAATGAGCAGTACTTC.

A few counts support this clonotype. The CDR3 region is CASSLDGVSGANVLTF. The CDR3 DNA follows: TGCGCCAGCAGCTTGGACGGCGTATCTGGGGCCAACGTCCTGACTTTC. The chain is built from TRBV5-1 and TRBJ2-6; unclear D gene. V shed 0 bases and J shed 1 base, with 8 bases lying between them. The germline gives CDR1 SGHRS, CDR2 YFSETQ. This CDR3 comprises 16 residues.

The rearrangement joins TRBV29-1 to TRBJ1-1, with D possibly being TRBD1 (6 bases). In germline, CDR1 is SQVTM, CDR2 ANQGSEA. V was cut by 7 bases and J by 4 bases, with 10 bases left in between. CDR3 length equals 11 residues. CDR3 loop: CSAGTPTEAFF. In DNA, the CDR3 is TGCAGCGCTGGGACACCCACTGAAGCTTTCTTT.

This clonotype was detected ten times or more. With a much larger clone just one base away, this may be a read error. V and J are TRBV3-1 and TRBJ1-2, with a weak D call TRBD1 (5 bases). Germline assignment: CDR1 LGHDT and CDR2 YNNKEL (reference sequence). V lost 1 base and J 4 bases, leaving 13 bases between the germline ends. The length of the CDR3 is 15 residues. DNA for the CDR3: TGTGCCAGCAGCCAAGGGCGCGGAAGGGGCTATGGCTACACCTTC. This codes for CASSQGRGRGYGYTF.